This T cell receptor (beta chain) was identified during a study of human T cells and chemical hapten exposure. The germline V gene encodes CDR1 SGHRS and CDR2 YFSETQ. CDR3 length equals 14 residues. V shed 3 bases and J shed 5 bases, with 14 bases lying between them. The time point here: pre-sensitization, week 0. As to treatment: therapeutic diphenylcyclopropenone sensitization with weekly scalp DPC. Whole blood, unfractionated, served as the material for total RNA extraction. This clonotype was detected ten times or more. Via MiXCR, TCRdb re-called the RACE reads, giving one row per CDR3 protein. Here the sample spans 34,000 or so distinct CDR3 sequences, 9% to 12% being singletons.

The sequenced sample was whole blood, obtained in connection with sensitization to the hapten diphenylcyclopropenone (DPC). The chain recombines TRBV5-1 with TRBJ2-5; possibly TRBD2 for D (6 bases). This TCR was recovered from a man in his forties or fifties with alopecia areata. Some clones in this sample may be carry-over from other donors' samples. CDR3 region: CASSYKEGRETQYF. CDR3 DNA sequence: TGCGCCAGCAGCTACAAGGAGGGGCGTGAGACCCAGTACTTC.